Given below is one T cell receptor beta chain in context. The antigen it recognizes is unknown. Libraries were prepared through 5' RACE. Each TCR library was prepared from about 4,000 ng of total RNA. For each sample, cDNA synthesis with SMARTScribe reverse transcriptase was split into eight separate reactions. During cDNA synthesis, unique molecular identifiers containing a 6-nucleotide sample barcode were introduced by template switching. TCRalpha and TCRbeta cDNA was amplified by two nested PCRs of around 15 and 9 cycles, with bead purification after each PCR. Before amplification, the cDNA was treated with uracil DNA-glycosylase and purified using the QIAquick PCR purification kit. The second PCR added Illumina TruSeq-compatible adapters along with sample-specific barcodes. Library quality and concentration were assessed using TapeStation and Qubit, and 4.5 to 6.5 ng of each library was pooled. Pooled libraries were sequenced on an Illumina HiSeq2500 single-index Rapid Run with 2 x 100 bp reads and custom sequencing primers. As for the authors' bioinformatics: MiGEC version 1.2.6 was used for UMI-based consensus assembly, which corrected PCR and sequencing errors. MiXCR version 2.1.1 was used for V(D)J alignment, clonotype assembly and CDR3 extraction. Normalisation of gene usage, clonotype sharing and MAIT/NKT TCR abundance was achieved by analysing the top 1000, 10 000 and 20 000 clonotypes per sample. Diversity was computed as the inverse Simpson index with the vegan R package after downsampling to 27 000 UMIs. Paired Mann-Whitney U tests on discordant twin pairs were used, with Benjamini-Hochberg multiple-testing correction. One entry per CDR3 protein sequence results from the TCRdb reprocessing of the reads, with DNA left out. It is TCRdb's table, rather than the study itself, that gives the V and J calls and clone size. This specimen's table enumerates approximately 330,000 distinct CDR3 sequences. Together, the top ten hold approximately 2% of the sample.

Taken from cysteine to phenylalanine, the CDR3 has 15 residues. The entry carries no DNA sequence. According to the germline V gene, CDR1 reads SGHVS and CDR2 reads FQNEAQ. From each donor, an approximately 2.5 ml peripheral blood sample was collected into PAXgene tubes and stored at -80 degrees C. Without any T cell sorting, total RNA was extracted from whole blood using the PAXgene blood miRNA kit on an automated QIAcube. Deep TCRalpha and TCRbeta repertoire profiling with unique molecular barcoding was performed on peripheral blood of monozygotic twin pairs concordant or discordant for inflammatory bowel disease. Smoking habits were recorded for all twin pairs, and each individual was classified as a current, former or never smoker. The data stem from a study of monozygotic twins with inflammatory bowel disease (dated by TCRdb to about 2019). The study in broad terms: In total, 28 monozygotic twin pairs made up the full study: 19 Danish pairs, all IBD-discordant, plus nine German pairs, of which four were IBD-concordant and five were IBD-discordant. The search for disease-associated traits relied mainly on comparing, within discordant pairs, IBD patients with their genetically identical healthy co-twins. Each individual had, on average, about 151 000 unique TCRalpha sequences and 181 000 unique TCRbeta sequences available for analysis. Overall results and qualifications from the work: Differing immunosuppressive treatments among patients may have added background noise and inter-individual variability to the repertoires. The results gave no support for a single strong signal or clonotype linked to IBD. Repertoire similarity did not differ between concordant and discordant twins, possibly due to limited statistical power. IBD patients had lower TCRbeta repertoire diversity, measured by the inverse Simpson index, than their healthy co-twins. Fewer clonotypes were shared with other individuals by IBD patients than by healthy twins, most markedly in patients showing signs of disease activity. The analysis was unable to tell different T cell subtypes apart.

The TCR sequence derives from a human donor with ulcerative colitis or Crohn's disease, or a healthy co-twin of an affected twin (not recorded which). Sequencing was carried out using blood. Here the chain combines TRBV7-8 and TRBJ1-1; without DNA, the TCRdb call of TRBD1 cannot be checked. The CDR3 region reads CASSLPTGIETEAFF. The variable domain in full, with residues beyond the CDR3 obtained from the reference TRBV7-8 and TRBJ1-1 genes, is GAGVSQSPRYKVAKRGQDVALRCDPISGHVSLFWYQQALGQGPEFLTYFQNEAQLDKSGLPSDRFFAERPEGSVSTLKIQRTQQEDSAVYLCASSLPTGIETEAFFGQGTRLTVV.